This section outlines one T cell receptor (beta chain) sequence together with its context. This entry belongs to a study of OX40 agonist ivuxolimab in advanced cancers. For the study at large: Of the patients, three showed partial responses, one with hepatocellular carcinoma and two with cutaneous melanoma.

Autoimmune disease history or systemic immunosuppression led to patient exclusion. Method: immunoSEQ multiplex PCR; TCRdb's copy keeps in-frame clones and lacks some. The top ten hold under 0.25% of the sample, which has about 84,000 clones, nearly 90% seen once. The TCR originated in an adult with an advanced solid tumor such as melanoma, head and neck, liver or kidney cancer. The specimen comprised CD4+ or CD8+ T cells sorted from blood, sampled in a trial of the OX40 agonist ivuxolimab.

Here the CDR3 reads CASSRDGASTDTQYF. The CDR3 bases are TGTGCCAGCAGCCGGGACGGAGCTAGCACAGATACGCAGTATTTT. V usage is TRBV5-5 and J usage is TRBJ2-3; D is possibly TRBD1 or TRBD2 (5 bases each). The CDR3 totals 15 residues. CDR1 and CDR2 from the germline V gene are SGHKS and YYEKEE (reference sequence). Trimming shortened V by 4 bases and J by 0 bases, and 12 bases separated the two germline ends.